Sequencing of this T cell receptor beta chain was carried out in a study of OX40 agonist ivuxolimab in advanced cancers. Using immunoSEQ multiplex PCR, the repertoire was profiled, and TCRdb retains in-frame clones only, with some absent. Among around 80,000 clones listed, more than 75% were seen once. Germline CDR1 reads MNHNY; CDR2 reads SVGAGI (reference sequence). Trimming removed 5 bases at V and 6 bases at J, with 16 bases between. There are 14 residues in the CDR3. Material: CD4+ or CD8+ T cells sorted from blood, obtained in a trial of the OX40 agonist ivuxolimab. The source is an adult with an advanced solid tumor such as melanoma, head and neck, liver or kidney cancer. The chain employs TRBV6-6 and TRBJ1-2; a possible D gene is TRBD1 (6 bases). CDR3 protein: CASSLRWTVDGYTF. Here the CDR3 DNA reads TGTGCCAGCAGTCTAAGATGGACAGTGGATGGCTACACCTTC.